This TCR beta chain is drawn from a study of T cell repertoires in cytomegalovirus infection. At the level of the study: It was the public TCR beta signatures that indicated both CMV infection and matching HLA type.

This clonotype was seen a handful of times. TCRdb recomputed calls from the reads with MiXCR, one row per CDR3 protein. The sample lists some 150,000 distinct CDR3 sequences, about 6.5% occurring once. Sequenced material: PBMCs. The clonotype was recovered from a human donor in good health (CMV status not recorded). Some clones in this sample may be carry-over from other donors' samples.

CDR3 bases: TGTGCCAGCAGCCATGCCGGTGGGGCCAGCGGGGAGCTGTTTTTT. Its protein is CASSHAGGASGELFF. This chain links TRBV7-3 with TRBJ2-2; weak D call: TRBD1 (5 bases). Germline V gives CDR1 SGHTA, CDR2 FQGTGA. This CDR3 comprises 15 residues. V was clipped by 5 bases and J by 7 bases, with 17 bases between them.